This TCR beta chain was documented in a study of T cells in Graves' hyperthyroidism and ophthalmopathy. Study outcomes and limitations: A model built on 13 V-J features separated ophthalmopathy from stable hyperthyroidism.

The V gene's germline CDR1 is MDHEN and CDR2 SYDVKM. The CDR3 runs to 15 residues. V was clipped by 1 base and J by 0 bases, with 7 bases between them. PBMCs stemmed from around 10 ml fresh peripheral blood. This clonotype was counted many times. Its antigen is still unknown. RNA transcripts provided the source from which TCR beta CDR3 regions were amplified. When the TCR CDR3 underwent first-round RT-PCR, the HTBI primer set was used. TCRdb called the multiplex PCR reads again in MiXCR, with one record for every CDR3 protein. The repertoire holds 600,000 to 650,000 distinct CDR3 sequences, with under 20% as singletons.

Sequenced: blood. This sequence was found in a woman in her 30s with Graves' hyperthyroidism. The rearrangement joins TRBV28 to TRBJ1-5; unclear D gene. CDR3 coding DNA: TGTGCCAGCAGTTTATCCGGGATTAGCAATCAGCCCCAGCATTTT. Translation: CASSLSGISNQPQHF.